A selection of T cell receptor beta chains follows, all from one sample in a study of shared clonotypes between healthy human individuals. Data came from immunoSEQ multiplex PCR; TCRdb stores just in-frame clones and leaves some out. This sample carries more than 2,000,000 clones, approximately 90% of them seen once, and the ten largest clones take under 0.15%. The specimen sequenced was naive CD4+ T cells sorted from blood. These receptors all stem from a man between 18 and 35 years old in good health. Each CDR3 is given without its conserved first and last residue.

V gene | CDR3 protein
TRBV5-4 | ASSPGLAVYNEQF
TRBV4-2 | ASSLLGLAGGEDTDTQY
TRBV5-8 | ASSLRIGTSGSLSYNEQF
TRBV6-5 | ASSYLNANTEAF
TRBV6-6 | ASSSTGGAF
TRBV5-1 | ASSSLGGSSTDTQY
TRBV18 | ASSPPGQAYNEQF
TRBV6-1 | ASSVWGGDADTQY
TRBV19 | ASSIPLTGSYGYT
TRBV7-6 | ASSQGPRGGIEKLF
TRBV29-1 | SVRDGGVGELF
TRBV7-9 | ASSPGEQYFGPIVQY
TRBV25-1 | ASSELAGRESTQY
TRBV4-1 | ASSRQGDSTDTQY
TRBV19 | ASSRTGSLKNTGELF
TRBV9 | ASSSQTVPSGNTIY
TRBV18 | ASSPPSGIDNEQF
TRBV5-1 | ASSLTDSYNSPLH
TRBV9 | ASTLGQGKGANVLT
TRBV30 | AWSGGPTDTQY
TRBV27 | ASRPYQSNSPLH
TRBV29-1 | SVVGRMNTEAF
TRBV10-3 | AISESGGYEQY
TRBV10-3 | AISGGLTQGAYEQY
TRBV30 | AWGGLDEQY
TRBV5-4 | ASSSPDTIGGETQY
TRBV7-8 | ASSQGVSSGNTIY
TRBV7-2 | ASSLETRTFSQF
TRBV10-2 | ASTDSYNEQF
TRBV30 | AWRDSLGQPQH
TRBV28 | ASSYWTSDEQY
TRBV7-2 | ASSYRLAGIDTQY
TRBV11-3 | ASSSPGQSYEQY
TRBV28 | ASHTAGNTIY
TRBV25-1 | ASSEYNQPQH
TRBV7-9 | ASTMKFSGNSVTNEKLF
TRBV6-6 | ASKSGELEAF
TRBV28 | ASDRGLGNTIY
TRBV7-2 | ASSLASRSNSPLH
TRBV2 | ASSALGGDQPQH
TRBV25-1 | ASSESGQVEEQY
TRBV29-1 | SVVLGRELGEQY
TRBV19 | ASSMGGQAMLTGELF
TRBV2 | ASSIAGPTDTQY
TRBV7-2 | ASSLDLAGGKTQY
TRBV6-6 | ASSYSPGFAYEQY
TRBV30 | AWSGRQGKETQY
TRBV7-2 | ASSLYVSGNEQF
TRBV25-1 | ASRGQTDSPLH
TRBV5-4 | ASSHTGAGGLRSGANVLT
TRBV13 | ASSLEARGELF
TRBV18 | ASSPLTNTGELF
TRBV5-1 | ASSLRASGNEQF
TRBV11-3 | ASSSGGPPYEQY